The 29 T cell receptor beta chains reported below all come from one sample, sequenced in a study of cytomegalovirus exposure and HLA in healthy donors. The repertoire was sequenced with immunoSEQ multiplex PCR; TCRdb's copy has only in-frame clones and lacks some. The sample consists of hundreds of thousands of clones, just over 85% of them appearing once. Sequenced input: PBMCs. Receptors were obtained from a young woman in good health and CMV-seronegative.

The chain links TRBV5-6 to TRBJ2-3, with 9 bases fitting TRBD1. Trimming removed 2 bases from V and 4 bases from J; junction bases left unmatched: 5. CDR3 size: 15 residues. The germline gives CDR1 SGHDT, CDR2 YYEEEE. As DNA, the CDR3 is TGTGCCAGCAGCTTACCGGGACAGGGCCCAGATACGCAGTATTTT. This encodes CASSLPGQGPDTQYF. Filled out from reference TRBV5-6 and TRBJ2-3, the complete variable domain reads DAGVTQSPTHLIKTRGQQVTLRCSPKSGHDTVSWYQQALGQGPQFIFQYYEEEERQRGNFPDRFSGHQFPNYSSELNVNALLLGDSALYLCASSLPGQGPDTQYFGPGTRLTVL.

Note on this clone: At the DNA level, this CDR3 is encoded by other sequences in the same sample as well. CDR3 nucleotide sequence: TGTGCCAGTCGCGGGGGGTACGAGCAGTACTTC. This sequence encodes CASRGGYEQYF. The chain is built from TRBV19 and TRBJ2-7; 8 nucleotides align to TRBD2. Germline V gene lookup returns CDR1 LNHDA and CDR2 SQIVND (reference sequence). Trimming removed 8 bases from V and 4 bases from J; junction bases left unmatched: 1. This CDR3 is built from 11 residues. Together with reference TRBV19 and TRBJ2-7, the CDR3 gives the full variable domain: DGGITQSPKYLFRKEGQNVTLSCEQNLNHDAMYWYRQDPGQGLRLIYYSQIVNDFQKGDIAEGYSVSREKKESFPLTVTSAQKNPTAFYLCASRGGYEQYFGPGTRLTVT.

As for this clone: This sample also contains other DNA sequences that code for the same CDR3. V usage is TRBV28 and J usage is TRBJ2-7; TRBD2 matches at 12 bases. Per the germline V gene, CDR1 is MDHEN and CDR2 is SYDVKM. Trimming at V came to 6 bases and at J to 0 bases, leaving 3 bases not matched to a gene. CDR3 length: 15 residues. The DNA of the CDR3 is TGTGCCAGCAGCCTGACTAGCGGGAGCTCCTACGAGCAGTACTTC. It encodes CASSLTSGSSYEQYF.

The genes are TRBV14 and TRBJ1-4; D possibly corresponds to TRBD1 (6 bases). This CDR3 is built from 15 residues. Germline loops: CDR1 SGHDN, CDR2 FVKESK. Trimming stripped 5 bases from V and 5 bases from J, with 15 bases between. The CDR3 region is CASSTLQGLNEKLFF. The CDR3 nucleotides are TGTGCCAGCAGCACCCTACAGGGCCTCAATGAAAAACTGTTTTTT.

The chain links TRBV4-1 to TRBJ2-1, with 7 bases lining up with TRBD1. Germline CDR1 and CDR2: MGHRA and YSYEKL. The CDR3 extends over 16 amino acids. The V and J ends lost 0 bases and 6 bases, in that order; junction bases with no gene match: 8. The CDR3: CASSQDRKGAVNEQFF. CDR3 bases: TGCGCCAGCAGCCAAGATCGGAAGGGGGCGGTCAATGAGCAGTTCTTC.

The table lists this clone with a few counts. Other DNA sequences of this sample code for an identical CDR3. This chain joins TRBV7-9 and TRBJ2-7; TRBD1 might be the D (6 bases). Germline V gives CDR1 SEHNR, CDR2 FQNEAQ (reference sequence). The V and J ends lost 4 bases and 4 bases respectively, with 8 bases between them. The CDR3 has 12 residues. The CDR3 loop is CASSSTGYEQYF. CDR3 in DNA: TGTGCCAGCAGCTCGACAGGTTACGAGCAGTACTTC.

V gene TRBV30 combines with J gene TRBJ1-2, with D perhaps TRBD1 (5 bases). Germline-derived CDR1 and CDR2 are GTSNPN and SVGIG (reference sequence). The V end lost 7 bases, the J end lost 9 bases, and 18 bases lay between the germline ends. This CDR3 is built from 12 residues. The CDR3 nucleotides are TGTGCCTCGAGAGGGCAGGGCCGGAGCTACACCTTC. Translating gives CASRGQGRSYTF. Looking up the rest from reference TRBV30 and TRBJ1-2 gives the full variable domain: SQTIHQWPATLVQPVGSPLSLECTVEGTSNPNLYWYRQAAGRGLQLLFYSVGIGQISSEVPQNLSASRPQDRQFILSSKKLLLSDSGFYLCASRGQGRSYTFGSGTRLTVV.

The chain uses TRBV5-5 and TRBJ1-1; possibly TRBD1 for D (5 bases). Germline assignment: CDR1 SGHKS and CDR2 YYEKEE (reference sequence). V was pared by 0 bases and J by 10 bases, with 16 bases between. CDR3 size: 14 residues. Here the CDR3 reads CASSLARASLGAFF. In nucleotides, the CDR3 is TGTGCCAGCAGCTTGGCCAGGGCTTCACTGGGAGCTTTCTTT.

This clone was found a few times. V and J are TRBV6-1 and TRBJ2-7; 7 bases are shared with TRBD2. Per germline, CDR1 MNHNS and CDR2 SASEGT. The CDR3 extends over 16 amino acids. V gave up 3 bases and J gave up 5 bases; unmatched junction bases: 13. CDR3 nucleotides: TGTGCCAGCAGTGATGGAGGGCCGGGAGGTGTCCACGAGCAGTACTTC. It yields the protein CASSDGGPGGVHEQYF.

The CDR3 region is CASSFNPLDRGSYEQYF. The CDR3 DNA reads TGCGCCAGCAGCTTCAACCCACTAGACAGGGGAAGCTACGAGCAGTACTTC. This sequence joins TRBV5-1 and TRBJ2-7, with TRBD1 matching over 8 bases. The J segment lost 3 bases and the V segment lost 2 bases, leaving 13 bases of the junction unmatched. The CDR3 covers 17 residues. The germline gives CDR1 SGHRS, CDR2 YFSETQ.

CDR3 sequence: CASSYEPTSVYEQYF. CDR3 sequence (DNA): TGCGCCAGCAGCTACGAACCCACTAGCGTCTACGAGCAGTACTTC. This chain uses TRBV5-1 with TRBJ2-7; the match to TRBD2 covers 7 bases. The trim removed 3 bases at V and 3 bases at J, leaving 9 bases unmatched. The CDR3 covers 15 residues. From germline, CDR1 is SGHRS and CDR2 YFSETQ. The complete variable domain, with remaining parts taken from reference TRBV5-1 and TRBJ2-7, reads KAGVTQTPRYLIKTRGQQVTLSCSPISGHRSVSWYQQTPGQGLQFLFEYFSETQRNKGNFPGRFSGRQFSNSRSEMNVSTLELGDSALYLCASSYEPTSVYEQYFGPGTRLTVT.

The V call is TRBV6-5, the J call TRBJ1-1; 8 bases fit TRBD1. After removal of 6 bases from V and 2 bases from J, the junction contained 5 bases not matched to a gene. This CDR3 spans 14 amino acids. The germline V gene encodes CDR1 MNHEY and CDR2 SVGAGI. CDR3 loop: CASSRGQVNTEAFF. The CDR3 coding sequence is TGTGCCAGCAGCAGGGGACAGGTCAACACTGAAGCTTTCTTT.

The chain carries TRBV9 and TRBJ2-7; TRBD1 is a possible D gene (6 bases). With 0 bases removed from V and 4 bases from J, the gap between germline ends came to 11 bases. Germline CDR1 SGDLS, CDR2 YYNGEE. The length of the CDR3 is 14 residues. The CDR3 reads CASSVDGQPYEQYF. As DNA, the CDR3 is TGTGCCAGCAGCGTAGATGGACAGCCTTACGAGCAGTACTTC.

The rearrangement joins TRBV27 to TRBJ1-6; D is ambiguous. Germline CDR1 is MNHEY and CDR2 is SMNVEV (reference sequence). V was clipped by 0 bases and J by 0 bases, with 12 bases between them. This CDR3 region has 18 residues. In DNA, the CDR3 is TGTGCCAGCAGTTTATCGGTCATTAGGAGCTCCTATAATTCACCCCTCCACTTT. Its protein is CASSLSVIRSSYNSPLHF.

The chain employs TRBV27 and TRBJ2-4; D is uncertain. This CDR3 has 15 residues. Germline-derived CDR1 and CDR2 are MNHEY and SMNVEV (reference sequence). Trimming took 8 bases from V and 0 from J, leaving 14 bases between them. CDR3 amino acids: CASSEAPLAKNIQYF. CDR3 nucleotide sequence: TGTGCCAGCTCAGAGGCCCCATTAGCCAAAAACATTCAGTACTTC.

The chain recombines TRBV4-2 with TRBJ2-7, with D tentatively TRBD1 (6 bases). V was pared by 0 bases and J by 3 bases, with 15 bases between. The CDR3 is 16 residues long. Germline lookup yields CDR1 LGHNA and CDR2 YNFKEQ. This CDR3 is CASSQESTGIRYEQYF. CDR3 nucleotide sequence: TGTGCCAGCAGCCAAGAGTCAACAGGGATTCGCTACGAGCAGTACTTC.

The rearrangement joins TRBV7-9 to TRBJ2-7; TRBD1 aligns across 8 bases. V dropped 5 bases and J dropped 3; count of bases not matched to a gene: 12. CDR1 is SEHNR and CDR2 is FQNEAQ in the germline V gene (reference sequence). The CDR3 spans 16 residues. The CDR3 DNA reads as TGTGCCAGCAGCCGCGGTACAGGGGGAGTAAGCTACGAGCAGTACTTC. This gives the protein CASSRGTGGVSYEQYF.

The V and J genes are TRBV9 and TRBJ1-2; a possible D gene is TRBD1 (6 bases). The CDR3 has 15 amino acids. Germline-derived CDR1 and CDR2 are SGDLS and YYNGEE. Trimming shortened V by 3 bases and J by 0 bases, and 12 bases separated the two germline ends. The CDR3 DNA follows: TGTGCCAGCAGCGCGGGGGGCACCTCTAACTATGGCTACACCTTC. This encodes CASSAGGTSNYGYTF.

The J gene is TRBJ2-1, the V gene TRBV27; 8 bases agree with TRBD2. Germline V gene data show CDR1 as MNHEY and CDR2 as SMNVEV (reference sequence). The CDR3 runs 16 residues. Unmatched junction bases numbered 7, after V lost 6 bases and J lost 0 bases. CDR3 amino acids: CASSRRGASSYNEQFF. The CDR3 nucleotides are TGTGCCAGCAGCCGGCGGGGGGCGAGCTCCTACAATGAGCAGTTCTTC.

V is TRBV4-1 and J is TRBJ2-7, with D possibly matching TRBD1 (5 bases). The CDR3 loop spans 17 amino acids. Germline CDR1 MGHRA, CDR2 YSYEKL. Trimming left V 1 base short and J 1 base short, with 17 bases between. CDR3 sequence (DNA): TGCGCCAGCAGCCAAGTAGGCAGGGCCCCGTCTTCCTACGAGCAGTACTTC. It codes for CASSQVGRAPSSYEQYF.

The rearrangement uses TRBV4-2 and TRBJ1-4; tentative D call: TRBD1 (5 bases). Trimming took 0 bases from V and 11 from J, leaving 13 bases between them. The CDR3 is made up of 14 amino acids. Looked up from germline, CDR1 is LGHNA and CDR2 is YNFKEQ. Here the CDR3 DNA reads TGTGCCAGCAGCCAAGAATCGTCAGGGCCCAAACTGTTTTTT. Protein product: CASSQESSGPKLFF.

The chain combines TRBV28 with TRBJ1-6; 8 bases match TRBD1. V lost 5 bases to trimming and J lost 2 bases; unmatched junction nucleotides: 5. Germline CDR1 reads MDHEN; CDR2 reads SYDVKM. The CDR3 has 16 residues. CDR3 region: CASSRQQGAYNSPLHF. CDR3 nucleotide sequence: TGTGCCAGCAGTCGCCAACAGGGGGCCTATAATTCACCCCTCCACTTT.

The CDR3 coding sequence is TGTGCCAGCAGTGAGGTAGGGGGAACAGATACGCAGTATTTT. It yields the protein CASSEVGGTDTQYF. This sequence joins TRBV2 and TRBJ2-3, with a possible D match to TRBD1 (6 bases). CDR3 length: 14 residues. Germline V CDR1 and CDR2: SNHLY, FYNNEI. V was shortened by 3 bases and J by 3 bases, with 10 bases between the two germline ends. The variable domain in full, with the rest retrieved from reference TRBV2 and TRBJ2-3, is EPEVTQTPSHQVTQMGQEVILRCVPISNHLYFYWYRQILGQKVEFLVSFYNNEISEKSEIFDDQFSVERPDGSNFTLKIRSTKLEDSAMYFCASSEVGGTDTQYFGPGTRLTVL.

This clone was recorded only once. The V and J genes are TRBV15 and TRBJ2-1; 8 bases agree with TRBD1. V shed 0 bases and J 11 bases; nucleotides not matched to a gene: 12. Germline V gene data show CDR1 as LNHNV and CDR2 as YYDKDF (reference sequence). The CDR3 spans 16 residues. CDR3 in amino acids: CATSRDPRTGSRQQFF. As DNA, the CDR3 is TGTGCCACCAGCAGAGATCCTCGGACAGGGTCCAGACAGCAGTTCTTC.

This sequence joins TRBV9 and TRBJ1-2; the D is unclear. The CDR3 runs to 13 residues. Trimming shortened V by 2 bases and J by 7 bases, and 12 bases separated the two germline ends. CDR1 is SGDLS and CDR2 is YYNGEE in the germline V gene. The CDR3: CASSVKTEGGYTF. As DNA, the CDR3 is TGTGCCAGCAGCGTCAAGACGGAGGGTGGCTACACCTTC.

The V and J genes are TRBV19 and TRBJ1-2, with D perhaps TRBD1 (5 bases). The CDR3 covers 9 residues. Trimming took 8 bases from V and 7 from J, leaving 5 bases between them. The germline gives CDR1 LNHDA, CDR2 SQIVND (reference sequence). The CDR3 here is CASGAGYTF. CDR3 bases: TGTGCCAGTGGGGCTGGCTACACCTTC.

The CDR3 DNA is TGTGCCAGCAGAAAGGACAGTCAAGAGACCCAGTACTTC. Residues: CASRKDSQETQYF. The chain uses TRBV2 and TRBJ2-5; D is perhaps TRBD1 (6 bases). The germline V gene has CDR1 SNHLY and CDR2 FYNNEI. The germline V and J ends were trimmed by 6 bases and 2 bases, with 10 bases remaining between them. This CDR3 comprises 13 residues.

The chain recombines TRBV28 with TRBJ1-1; TRBD1 matches at 9 bases. This CDR3 is 16 amino acids long. V was pared by 5 bases and J by 4 bases, with 11 bases of the junction left unmatched. Germline-derived CDR1 and CDR2 are MDHEN and SYDVKM. The CDR3: CASSPGQGSGITEAFF. The CDR3 region has the DNA TGTGCCAGCAGTCCGGGACAGGGCTCTGGTATCACTGAAGCTTTCTTT.

The table lists this clone with a count of one. The gene calls are TRBV27 and TRBJ2-6, with D maybe TRBD1 (6 bases). The CDR3 covers 16 residues. Germline CDR1 is MNHEY and CDR2 is SMNVEV (reference sequence). V lost 6 bases and J 1 base, leaving 13 bases between the germline ends. CDR3 region: CASSPTGWSGANVLTF. The CDR3 DNA reads as TGTGCCAGCAGCCCAACAGGGTGGTCTGGGGCCAACGTCCTGACTTTC.